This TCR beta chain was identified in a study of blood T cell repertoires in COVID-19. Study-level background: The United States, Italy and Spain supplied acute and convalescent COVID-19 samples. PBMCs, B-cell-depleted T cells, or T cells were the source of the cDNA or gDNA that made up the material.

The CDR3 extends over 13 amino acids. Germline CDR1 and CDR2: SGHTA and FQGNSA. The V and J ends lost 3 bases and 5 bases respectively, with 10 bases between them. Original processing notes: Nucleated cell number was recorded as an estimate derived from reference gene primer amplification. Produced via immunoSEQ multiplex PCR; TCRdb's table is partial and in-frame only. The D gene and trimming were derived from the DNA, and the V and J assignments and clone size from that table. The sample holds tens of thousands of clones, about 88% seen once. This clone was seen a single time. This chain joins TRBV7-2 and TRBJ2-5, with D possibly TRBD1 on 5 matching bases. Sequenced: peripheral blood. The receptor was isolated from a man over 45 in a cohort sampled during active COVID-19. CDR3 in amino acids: CASSFGAGETQYF. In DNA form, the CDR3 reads TGTGCCAGCAGCTTTGGGGCCGGTGAGACCCAGTACTTC. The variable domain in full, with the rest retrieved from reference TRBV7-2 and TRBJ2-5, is GAGVSQSPSNKVTEKGKDVELRCDPISGHTALYWYRQSLGQGLEFLIYFQGNSAPDKSGLPSDRFSAERTGGSVSTLTIQRTQQEDSAVYLCASSFGAGETQYFGPGTRLLVL.